This T cell receptor beta chain was recorded in a study of blood T cell repertoires in COVID-19. Study in general: Whether acute or convalescent, the COVID-19 samples came from the United States, Italy and Spain. T cells, B-cell-depleted T cells, or PBMCs provided the cDNA or gDNA that served as material.

As handled by the study authors: For nucleated cells, counts were estimated from reference gene primer amplification. The data were produced by immunoSEQ multiplex PCR, yet TCRdb's version contains in-frame clones alone and is incomplete. That table furnishes V, J and clone size, whereas the DNA furnished D and trimming. Of under 200,000 clones listed, 88% were seen once; the top ten hold approximately 6%. This TCR was recovered from a middle-aged man with active or convalescent COVID-19. The sequenced sample was peripheral blood.

In DNA form, the CDR3 reads TGTGCCAGCAGATATCACCGAGTCCTATTCCCCTCGCAGCCCCAGCATTTT. Translating gives CASRYHRVLFPSQPQHF. This rearrangement joins TRBV28 to TRBJ1-5; D gene unclear. CDR3 length equals 17 residues. Germline CDR1 reads MDHEN; CDR2 reads SYDVKM. Trimming cost V 6 bases and J 7 bases, with 25 bases left between them.